This T cell receptor beta chain was recorded in a study of blood T cell repertoires in COVID-19. As for the study in general: T cells, B-cell-depleted T cells, or PBMCs provided the cDNA or gDNA that served as material.

Cohort allocation depended upon clinical history that participants reported. In the source study's methods: Cell counts per sample came from amplifying reference gene primers. The repertoire was sequenced with immunoSEQ multiplex PCR; TCRdb's copy has only in-frame clones and lacks some. V and J calls and clone size are copied from that table; D and trimming were computed from the DNA. The data contain roughly 250,000 clones, under 95% of them seen just once; the ten biggest clones take up 2.3%. The CDR3 loop spans 13 amino acids. Germline V CDR1 and CDR2: SGHRS, YFSETQ. V lost 1 base and J 5 bases, leaving 10 bases between the germline ends. About this clone: The sample has other DNA sequences that encode this CDR3 too.

The chain has TRBV5-1 and TRBJ2-7; D is perhaps TRBD1 (5 bases). This TCR came from a woman between 40 and 55 years old with acute COVID-19. The sample consisted of PBMCs or T cells enriched from blood (not recorded which). The DNA of the CDR3 is TGCGCCAGCAGCTTGAGGGGCCGCGACGAGCAGTACTTC. Protein sequence: CASSLRGRDEQYF. Supplemented by reference TRBV5-1 and TRBJ2-7, the full variable domain reads KAGVTQTPRYLIKTRGQQVTLSCSPISGHRSVSWYQQTPGQGLQFLFEYFSETQRNKGNFPGRFSGRQFSNSRSEMNVSTLELGDSALYLCASSLRGRDEQYFGPGTRLTVT.